This T cell receptor beta chain appears in the sequencing data of a study of blood T cell repertoires in COVID-19. Study-wide context: There were acute and convalescent COVID-19 samples, and they came from the United States, Italy and Spain. Nucleic acid was either cDNA or gDNA, and it came from T cells, B-cell-depleted T cells, or PBMCs.

Original data processing: Cell counts per sample came from amplifying reference gene primers. Data came from immunoSEQ multiplex PCR; TCRdb stores just in-frame clones and leaves some out. The V and J calls and the clone size are those of that table, but D and trimming were determined from the DNA. In the table there are roughly 100,000 clones, 60% to 85% of which are singletons. Germline V gene lookup returns CDR1 MDHEN and CDR2 SYDVKM. The CDR3 sequence is 13 residues long. V lost 8 bases and J lost 4, with 14 bases in between. The sequencing input was peripheral blood. The V call is TRBV28, the J call TRBJ1-2, with D tentatively TRBD1 (6 bases). The sequence derives from a man aged 70 or older with acute or convalescent COVID-19. The CDR3 nucleotides read TGTGCCAGCGGGAACACAGGGTTCTATGGCTACACCTTC. Translating gives CASGNTGFYGYTF.